Listed below are T cell receptor beta chains from one sample, sequenced in a study of OX40 agonist ivuxolimab in advanced cancers. Measured with immunoSEQ multiplex PCR; TCRdb has only the in-frame clones, and not every one. The sample comprises 65,000 to 80,000 clones, 92% of which are singletons, and around 0.5% rests with the top ten. Sequences were derived from CD4+ or CD8+ T cells sorted from blood, sampled in a trial of the OX40 agonist ivuxolimab. These receptors originate from an adult with an advanced solid tumor such as melanoma, head and neck, liver or kidney cancer. Each CDR3 is given with its conserved first and last residue. A D gene is named only where the DNA matches it firmly. Some rows have no size entry. The others give once, few or many, or a class for an expanded clone.

D	J	length	V	size	DNA	CDR3
NA	TRBJ1-2	15	TRBV4-3	NA	TGCGCCAGCAGCCAAGATAGGGGGGTGGACTATGGCTACACCTTC	CASSQDRGVDYGYTF
NA	TRBJ2-3	15	TRBV4-1	NA	TGCGCCAGCAGCCGACAGCTCCCCGGGGGAGATACGCAGTATTTT	CASSRQLPGGDTQYF
TRBD2	TRBJ2-2	14	TRBV19	NA	TGTGCCAGTAGTCCAGCGGGATCCACCGGGGAGCTGTTTTTT	CASSPAGSTGELFF
NA	TRBJ2-1	12	TRBV5-1	NA	TGCGCCAGCAGCATTCCCCCCGGTGAGCAGTTCTTC	CASSIPPGEQFF
NA	TRBJ1-5	15	TRBV29-1	NA	TGCAGCGTTGGAACCTCGGGGGATAGCAATCAGCCCCAGCATTTT	CSVGTSGDSNQPQHF
TRBD2	TRBJ2-5	14	TRBV5-1	NA	TGCGCCAGCAGAAAAGGACTAGCAATGGAGACCCAGTACTTC	CASRKGLAMETQYF
NA	TRBJ2-7	17	TRBV5-8	NA	TGTGCCAGCAGCCAAATCCTTCCCGTTCGGGTCTCCTACGAGCAGTACTTC	CASSQILPVRVSYEQYF
NA	TRBJ1-2	10	TRBV28	few	TGTGCCACCACGTCATGGGGCTACACCTTC	CATTSWGYTF
NA	TRBJ1-2	13	TRBV11-2	few	TGTGCCAGCAGCTTAGAGGGATTGAATGGCTACACCTTC	CASSLEGLNGYTF
TRBD1	TRBJ2-2	15	TRBV29-1	NA	TGCAGCGCTAAAGGACAGGGAAAGAACACCGGGGAGCTGTTTTTT	CSAKGQGKNTGELFF
TRBD1	TRBJ1-1	11	TRBV30	few	TGTGCCTGCCCAGGGGGCACTGAAGCTTTCTTT	CACPGGTEAFF
TRBD2	TRBJ2-1	19	TRBV7-2	NA	TGTGCCAGCAGCTTAGTTGGGGGGGGACTAGCGGGCTCCTACAATGAGCAGTTCTTC	CASSLVGGGLAGSYNEQFF
NA	TRBJ2-5	13	TRBV12-5	NA	TGTGCTAGTGGTGCAGGGGTGGGAGAGACCCAGTACTTC	CASGAGVGETQYF
NA	TRBJ1-5	14	TRBV2	NA	TGTGCCAGCAGCCCTTGGGGTATCAATCAGCCCCAGCATTTT	CASSPWGINQPQHF
TRBD1	TRBJ2-2	14	TRBV7-9	NA	TGTGCCAGCAGGCAGGGGGCCATCACCGGGGAGCTGTTTTTT	CASRQGAITGELFF
TRBD1	TRBJ2-7	13	TRBV27	NA	TGTGCCAGCAGCTTCGGACAGGGGTACGAGCAGTACTTC	CASSFGQGYEQYF
NA	TRBJ1-2	14	TRBV4-1	NA	TGCGCCAGCTCTTCCCCCGGCGGAGGCCATGGCTACACCTTC	CASSSPGGGHGYTF
NA	TRBJ2-1	17	TRBV5-1	NA	TGCGCCAGCAGCCCAGACGGGGACTTAACAACCTACAATGAGCAGTTCTTC	CASSPDGDLTTYNEQFF
TRBD2	TRBJ2-3	16	TRBV5-1	NA	TGCGCCAGCAGCTTGGGTCGAGCGGGAGTGGTAGATACGCAGTATTTT	CASSLGRAGVVDTQYF
NA	TRBJ2-7	13	TRBV11-3	NA	TGTGCCAGCAGCCTCAGCAGGGGTGGGGAGCAGTACTTC	CASSLSRGGEQYF
NA	TRBJ1-3	14	TRBV9	NA	TGTGCCAGCAGCGCTGAAACGGGAGGAAACACCATATATTTT	CASSAETGGNTIYF
NA	TRBJ2-3	13	TRBV10-3	once	TGTGCCATCGGGACGGCTAGCACAGATACGCAGTATTTT	CAIGTASTDTQYF
NA	TRBJ2-4	16	TRBV19	NA	TGTGCCAGTAGTACCGAGTGGTCCCTAGCCAAAAACATTCAGTACTTC	CASSTEWSLAKNIQYF
NA	TRBJ2-7	15	TRBV21-1	NA	TGTGCCAGCAGCCCTTTGGGGGACTGGTTATACGAGCAGTACTTC	CASSPLGDWLYEQYF
TRBD1	TRBJ2-5	16	TRBV30	NA	TGTGCCTGGAGTGTACTGGGGCAGGGGGCCCAAGAGACCCAGTACTTC	CAWSVLGQGAQETQYF
NA	TRBJ2-7	14	TRBV6-6	NA	TGTGCCAGCAGTTACTCGATCGGGGACTACGAGCAGTACTTC	CASSYSIGDYEQYF
TRBD2	TRBJ2-3	16	TRBV7-2	NA	TGTGCCAGCAGCATTAGCGGGACCGGTAGCACAGATACGCAGTATTTT	CASSISGTGSTDTQYF
NA	TRBJ1-1	14	TRBV7-9	few	TGTGCCAGCAGCTTAGGTAACAGGAACACTGAAGCTTTCTTT	CASSLGNRNTEAFF
TRBD2	TRBJ2-1	15	TRBV28	NA	TGTGCCAGCAGTTTAGCGGGAGTGGCCTACAATGAGCAGTTCTTC	CASSLAGVAYNEQFF
TRBD2	TRBJ2-1	14	TRBV6-1	NA	TGTGCCAGCAGTGTAGCGGGAGGGAGAAATGAGCAGTTCTTC	CASSVAGGRNEQFF
TRBD1	TRBJ2-3	15	TRBV19	NA	TGTGCCAGTAGTACCACAGGGGGCCGCACAGATACGCAGTATTTT	CASSTTGGRTDTQYF
NA	TRBJ2-1	16	TRBV4-1	once	TGCGCCAGCAGCCACCCCCCCGCCACTCGGCACAATGAGCAGTTCTTC	CASSHPPATRHNEQFF
TRBD1	TRBJ1-5	15	TRBV19	few	TGTGCCAGTAGTATTTCCGACAGGGGGAATCAGCCCCAGCATTTT	CASSISDRGNQPQHF
TRBD2	TRBJ2-7	15	TRBV4-3	NA	TGCGCCAGCAGCCGCGGACTAGCGGGAACCTACGAGCAGTACTTC	CASSRGLAGTYEQYF
NA	TRBJ2-7	12	TRBV5-6	NA	TGTGCCAGCAGCGGCAGCTCCTACGAGCAGTACTTC	CASSGSSYEQYF
NA	TRBJ1-2	17	TRBV19	NA	TGTGCCAGTAGTATAGATAAGTCCCGCGAGGAGTTCTATGGCTACACCTTC	CASSIDKSREEFYGYTF
TRBD1	TRBJ2-4	11	TRBV30	NA	TGTGCCTGGAGTTCACTGGGACAGACGATCTTC	CAWSSLGQTIF
TRBD1	TRBJ1-1	14	TRBV11-2	once	TGTGCCAGCAGCGCACAGGGGGCGCTCACTGAAGCTTTCTTT	CASSAQGALTEAFF
TRBD1	TRBJ1-3	15	TRBV10-3	NA	TGTGCCATCAGTCTACAGGGGGGGACTGGAAACACCATATATTTT	CAISLQGGTGNTIYF
NA	TRBJ2-1	14	TRBV30	NA	TGTGCCTGGAGCGCGGGACTCTTCTCAAATGAGCAGTTCTTC	CAWSAGLFSNEQFF
NA	TRBJ2-5	14	TRBV6-6	NA	TGTGCCAGCAGTTACTCGGTGCGGCAAGAGACCCAGTACTTC	CASSYSVRQETQYF
NA	TRBJ2-1	16	TRBV7-8	NA	TGTGCCAGCAGCTTAGCTTGGGGCCCACTAAGAAATGAGCAGTTCTTC	CASSLAWGPLRNEQFF
NA	TRBJ2-1	15	TRBV9	NA	TGTGCCAGCAGCGGAGAAATTTTTAGCGTAGATGAGCAGTTCTTC	CASSGEIFSVDEQFF
NA	TRBJ1-2	12	TRBV29-1	NA	TGCAGCCCATGGGCAGAGAGCTATGGCTACACCTTC	CSPWAESYGYTF
NA	TRBJ2-7	13	TRBV7-2	NA	TGTGCCAGCAGCTTAGATTGGGGGAGGGAGCAGTACTTC	CASSLDWGREQYF
TRBD1	TRBJ1-2	14	TRBV7-9	NA	TGTGCCAGCAGCTTAGTGGCAGGGGGAGATGGCTACACCTTC	CASSLVAGGDGYTF
TRBD1	TRBJ1-3	16	TRBV6-1	NA	TGTGCCAGCAGTGCCAACCAGGGGGAATCTGGAAACACCATATATTTT	CASSANQGESGNTIYF
NA	TRBJ1-1	13	TRBV7-6	NA	TGTGCCAGCAGCTTAGAGGCTTCAGCCGAAGCTTTCTTT	CASSLEASAEAFF
TRBD1	TRBJ1-2	15	TRBV11-3	NA	TGTGCCAGCAGCTTAGACGGGACAGGGAATTTTGGCTACACCTTC	CASSLDGTGNFGYTF
NA	TRBJ1-5	17	TRBV6-1	once	TGTGCCAGCAGAGAAAACCCCGGGGGGCTTACGGATCAGCCCCAGCATTTT	CASRENPGGLTDQPQHF
NA	TRBJ1-6	17	TRBV5-6	NA	TGTGCCAGCAGCTTGGCGGGGGCAGACTCCTATAATTCACCCCTCCACTTT	CASSLAGADSYNSPLHF